The next 18 T cell receptor beta chains were all read from a single sample in a study of T-cell reconstitution after alpha-beta-depleted transplantation in children. Construction of the TCRbeta library involved unique molecular identifiers. MiXCR was run by TCRdb on the PCR reads, yielding one entry per CDR3 protein. The sample carries 480,000 or so distinct CDR3 sequences, roughly a tenth recorded once. The sequences come from PBMCs, collected before TCRalphabeta/CD19-depleted stem cell transplant. Every receptor here comes from a child younger than 10 with inherited bone marrow failure, due to receive a stem cell transplant.

This clonotype was found many times. J is TRBJ1-1 and V is TRBV13, with D maybe TRBD1 (5 bases). Per the germline V gene, CDR1 is PRHDT and CDR2 is FYEKMQ (reference sequence). CDR3 size: 14 residues. Trimming took 5 bases from V and 1 from J, leaving 11 bases between them. The CDR3 DNA follows: TGTGCCAGCAGCAAACAGGAAGAGAACACTGAAGCTTTCTTT. Translated: CASSKQEENTEAFF. The full variable domain, in which reference TRBV13 and TRBJ1-1 provide the parts outside the CDR3, is AAGVIQSPRHLIKEKRETATLKCYPIPRHDTVYWYQQGPGQDPQFLISFYEKMQSDKGSIPDRFSAQQFSDYHSELNMSSLELGDSALYFCASSKQEENTEAFFGQGTRLTVV.

This clonotype was recorded a few times. The chain recombines TRBV18 with TRBJ1-2, with unresolved D. The germline V gene encodes CDR1 KGHSH and CDR2 LQKENI. The length of the CDR3 is 15 residues. V lost 3 bases and J 1 base, leaving 12 bases between the germline ends. This chain's CDR3 is CASSPPLGFNYGYTF. CDR3 sequence (DNA): TGTGCCAGCTCACCGCCCTTAGGCTTTAACTATGGCTACACCTTC.

This clonotype was seen ten or more times. The J gene is TRBJ2-1, the V gene TRBV29-1; TRBD2 matches 9 bases. Unmatched junction bases numbered 4, after V lost 7 bases and J lost 0 bases. The CDR3 contains 14 residues. Per the germline V gene, CDR1 is SQVTM and CDR2 is ANQGSEA. CDR3 in DNA: TGCAGCGGAAGTAGCGGGAGCTCCTACAATGAGCAGTTCTTC. It translates to CSGSSGSSYNEQFF.

There are many counts of this clonotype. This chain joins TRBV4-3 and TRBJ2-3; D is unclear. The germline V gene has CDR1 LGHNA and CDR2 YSLEER. Deletions cut 4 bases from V and 4 bases from J, with 24 bases between. The CDR3 length is 18 residues. The CDR3 DNA follows: TGCGCCAGCAGCCCCCGGGTGTCTGGTGGAATGGACGCAGATACGCAGTATTTT. Protein: CASSPRVSGGMDADTQYF.

This clonotype was picked up a small number of times. The chain links TRBV2 to TRBJ2-7; 12 bases are a match to TRBD1. V lost 4 bases and J lost 6; bases outside the gene matches: 4. Germline V gene lookup returns CDR1 SNHLY and CDR2 FYNNEI. The CDR3 consists of 14 residues. CDR3 sequence (DNA): TGTGCCAGCAGTGGGGACAGGGGGCCGGGCGAGCAGTACTTC. Protein: CASSGDRGPGEQYF. Combining the CDR3 with reference TRBV2 and TRBJ2-7 gives the whole variable domain EPEVTQTPSHQVTQMGQEVILRCVPISNHLYFYWYRQILGQKVEFLVSFYNNEISEKSEIFDDQFSVERPDGSNFTLKIRSTKLEDSAMYFCASSGDRGPGEQYFGPGTRLTVT.

This clonotype was detected many times. CDR3 amino acids: CSARDRGYEVTQYF. The CDR3 bases are TGCAGTGCTAGAGACAGGGGTTATGAGGTGACCCAGTACTTC. The chain carries TRBV20-1 and TRBJ2-5; the D gene is possibly TRBD1 (6 bases). This CDR3 is 14 amino acids long. V was shortened by 0 bases and J by 7 bases, with 15 bases between the two germline ends. The V gene's germline CDR1 is DFQATT and CDR2 SNEGSKA (reference sequence).

The CDR3 nucleotides read TGTGCCAGTAGTATAGTCGCCGGGGCCAACGTCCTGACTTTC. The encoded protein is CASSIVAGANVLTF. The chain carries TRBV19 and TRBJ2-6, with D uncertain. The CDR3 has 14 residues. Looked up from germline, CDR1 is LNHDA and CDR2 is SQIVND (reference sequence). The ends were cut back, 1 base at V and 4 bases at J, with 5 bases in the middle.

This clonotype showed up many times. The chain is built from TRBV5-5 and TRBJ1-1; unclear D gene. V was pared by 2 bases and J by 5 bases, with 19 bases between. The CDR3 spans 16 residues. Germline V lookup: CDR1 SGHKS, CDR2 YYEKEE (reference sequence). Here the CDR3 reads CASSFIGGSGGTEAFF. Written as DNA, the CDR3 is TGTGCCAGCAGCTTTATAGGTGGGTCTGGTGGGACTGAAGCTTTCTTT. The variable domain in full, with the rest retrieved from reference TRBV5-5 and TRBJ1-1, is DAGVTQSPTHLIKTRGQQVTLRCSPISGHKSVSWYQQVLGQGPQFIFQYYEKEERGRGNFPDRFSARQFPNYSSELNVNALLLGDSALYLCASSFIGGSGGTEAFFGQGTRLTVV.

The chain links TRBV4-3 to TRBJ2-1; 9 bases agree with TRBD2. CDR3 length equals 16 residues. Trimming took 0 bases from V and 5 from J; bases not matched to a gene: 5. Germline lookup yields CDR1 LGHNA and CDR2 YSLEER. The CDR3 reads CASSQDLTSGHNEQFF. CDR3 DNA sequence: TGCGCCAGCAGCCAAGATTTGACTAGCGGACACAATGAGCAGTTCTTC.

This rearrangement joins TRBV6-2 or TRBV6-3 to TRBJ2-1; TRBD1 matches 7 bases. After removal of 1 base from V and 4 bases from J, the junction contained 10 bases not matched to a gene. The CDR3 is 17 residues long. CDR1 and CDR2 from the germline V gene are MNHEY and SVGEGT. The CDR3 DNA sequence: TGTGCCAGCAGTTACTGGAAGGGGGCCAACCGATACAATGAGCAGTTCTTC. Translated: CASSYWKGANRYNEQFF.

In regard to this clonotype: An end of the junction differs from the germline gene, which may be a read error. This sequence joins TRBV27 and TRBJ2-7; 10 bases line up with TRBD1. The germline V gene encodes CDR1 MNHEY and CDR2 SMNVEV (reference sequence). The CDR3 is 14 residues long. CDR3 residues: CASSWTGGSYEQCF. The CDR3 DNA is TGTGCCAGCAGCTGGACAGGGGGTTCCTATGAGCAGTGCTTC.

The chain uses TRBV12-3 or TRBV12-4 and TRBJ2-7; D perhaps matches TRBD2 (5 bases). This CDR3 spans 12 amino acids. Deletions cut 3 bases from V and 6 bases from J, with 9 bases between. The CDR3 DNA follows: TGTGCCAGCAGTTTTGGAGGCGGCGAGCAGTACTTC. Its protein product is CASSFGGGEQYF.

This clonotype was counted ten times or more. V and J are TRBV25-1 and TRBJ2-5; weak D call: TRBD1 (5 bases). Trimming removed 0 bases at V and 5 bases at J, with 10 bases between. Per germline, CDR1 MGHDK and CDR2 SYGVNS. The CDR3 is made up of 14 amino acids. The CDR3 DNA follows: TGTGCCAGCAGTGAATATAACAGGTGGGAGACCCAGTACTTC. This encodes CASSEYNRWETQYF. The complete variable domain, with remaining parts taken from reference TRBV25-1 and TRBJ2-5, reads EADIYQTPRYLVIGTGKKITLECSQTMGHDKMYWYQQDPGMELHLIHYSYGVNSTEKGDLSSESTVSRIRTEHFPLTLESARPSHTSQYLCASSEYNRWETQYFGPGTRLLVL.

V gene TRBV20-1 combines with J gene TRBJ2-7; TRBD1 matches at 10 bases. The CDR3 is 13 residues long. The ends lost 4 bases at V and 5 bases at J; junction bases unmatched: 5. The V gene's germline CDR1 is DFQATT and CDR2 SNEGSKA (reference sequence). CDR3 coding DNA: TGCAGTGCTACCGCCGGACAGGGGGACGAGCAGTACTTC. Amino acid sequence: CSATAGQGDEQYF.

The table lists this clonotype with many counts. The chain uses TRBV5-1 and TRBJ2-1; 10 bases line up with TRBD2. CDR3 size: 15 residues. CDR1 and CDR2 (germline): SGHRS, YFSETQ. Unmatched junction bases numbered 7, after V lost 1 base and J lost 9 bases. The CDR3 region has the DNA TGCGCCAGCAGCTTGAGGCTAGCGGGAGATGGTGAGCAGTTCTTC. Amino acids: CASSLRLAGDGEQFF. Full variable domain (missing parts from reference TRBV5-1 and TRBJ2-1): KAGVTQTPRYLIKTRGQQVTLSCSPISGHRSVSWYQQTPGQGLQFLFEYFSETQRNKGNFPGRFSGRQFSNSRSEMNVSTLELGDSALYLCASSLRLAGDGEQFFGPGTRLTVL.

The sample holds many counts of this clonotype. The V call is TRBV2, the J call TRBJ1-3; D call uncertain. Germline V gene sequence: CDR1 SNHLY, CDR2 FYNNEI. The CDR3 sequence is 11 residues long. The ends were cut back, 3 bases at V and 10 bases at J, with 7 bases in the middle. DNA of the CDR3: TGTGCCAGCAGTGATCGGTCTACCATATATTTT. Protein: CASSDRSTIYF.

This clonotype was picked up many times. This sequence joins TRBV4-3 and TRBJ1-4, with no clear D. The ends were cut back, 8 bases at V and 0 bases at J, with 10 bases in the middle. This CDR3 is built from 14 residues. Germline loops: CDR1 LGHNA, CDR2 YSLEER. The CDR3 nucleotides are TGCGCCAGCGGGTTTGGTGCAACTAATGAAAAACTGTTTTTT. Translated: CASGFGATNEKLFF.

This clonotype has ten or more counts. V is TRBV6-1 and J is TRBJ2-2; D gene unclear. The CDR3 spans 11 residues. V was cut by 5 bases and J by 6 bases, with 4 bases left in between. Germline assignment: CDR1 MNHNS and CDR2 SASEGT. CDR3 loop: CASSSAGELFF. The DNA for the CDR3 is TGTGCCAGCAGTTCGGCCGGGGAGCTGTTTTTT.